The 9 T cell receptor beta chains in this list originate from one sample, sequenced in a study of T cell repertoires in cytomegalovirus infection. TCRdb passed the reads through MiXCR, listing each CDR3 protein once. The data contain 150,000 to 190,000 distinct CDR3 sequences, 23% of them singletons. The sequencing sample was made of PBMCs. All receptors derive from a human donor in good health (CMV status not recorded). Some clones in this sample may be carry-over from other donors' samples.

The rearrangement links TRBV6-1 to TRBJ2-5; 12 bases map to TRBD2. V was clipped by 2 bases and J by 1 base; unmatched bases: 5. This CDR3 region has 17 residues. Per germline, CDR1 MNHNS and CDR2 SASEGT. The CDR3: CASSEFSGLAGQETQYF. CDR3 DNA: TGTGCCAGCAGTGAATTTTCGGGACTAGCGGGCCAAGAGACCCAGTACTTC.

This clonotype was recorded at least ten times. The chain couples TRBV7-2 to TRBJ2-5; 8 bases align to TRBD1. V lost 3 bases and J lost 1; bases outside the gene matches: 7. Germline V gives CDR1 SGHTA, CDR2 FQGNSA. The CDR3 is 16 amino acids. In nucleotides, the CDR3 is TGTGCCAGCAGCTTCCAGACAGGGGTGGGCCAAGAGACCCAGTACTTC. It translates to CASSFQTGVGQETQYF.

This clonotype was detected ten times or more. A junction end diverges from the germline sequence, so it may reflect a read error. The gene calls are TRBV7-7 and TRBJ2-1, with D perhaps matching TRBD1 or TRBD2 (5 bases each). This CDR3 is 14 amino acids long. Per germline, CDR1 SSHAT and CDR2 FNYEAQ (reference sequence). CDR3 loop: CASSTGTANNEQFF. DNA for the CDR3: TGTGCTAGCAGCACCGGGACGGCCAACAATGAGCAGTTCTTC. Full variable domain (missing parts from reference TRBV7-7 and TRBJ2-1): GAGVSQSPRYKVTKRGQDVTLRCDPISSHATLYWYQQALGQGPEFLTYFNYEAQPDKSGLPSDRFSAERPEGSISTLTIQRTEQRDSAMYRCASSTGTANNEQFFGPGTRLTVL.

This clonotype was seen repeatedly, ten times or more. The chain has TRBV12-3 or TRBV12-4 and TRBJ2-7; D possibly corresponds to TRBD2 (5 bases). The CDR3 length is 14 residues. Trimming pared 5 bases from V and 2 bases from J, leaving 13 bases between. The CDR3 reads CASSRAVGAYEQYF. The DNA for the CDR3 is TGTGCCAGCAGTCGAGCGGTGGGTGCCTACGAGCAGTACTTC.

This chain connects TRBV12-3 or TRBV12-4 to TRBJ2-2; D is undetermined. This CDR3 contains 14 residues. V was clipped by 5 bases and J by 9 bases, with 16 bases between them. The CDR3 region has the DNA TGTGCCAGCAGTCTGAGGACGGCACACCGGGAGCTGTTTTTT. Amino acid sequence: CASSLRTAHRELFF.

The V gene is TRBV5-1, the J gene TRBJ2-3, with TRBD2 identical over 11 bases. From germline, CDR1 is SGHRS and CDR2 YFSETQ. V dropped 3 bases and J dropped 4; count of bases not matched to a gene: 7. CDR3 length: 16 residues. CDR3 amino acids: CASSSRLAGSADTQYF. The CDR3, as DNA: TGCGCCAGCAGCTCCCGACTAGCGGGAAGCGCAGATACGCAGTATTTT.

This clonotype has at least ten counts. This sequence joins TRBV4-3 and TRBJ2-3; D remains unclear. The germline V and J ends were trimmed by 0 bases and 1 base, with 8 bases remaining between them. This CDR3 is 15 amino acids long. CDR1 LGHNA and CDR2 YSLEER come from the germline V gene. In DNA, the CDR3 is TGCGCCAGCAGCCAAGACGGGCTACGCACAGATACGCAGTATTTT. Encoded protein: CASSQDGLRTDTQYF.

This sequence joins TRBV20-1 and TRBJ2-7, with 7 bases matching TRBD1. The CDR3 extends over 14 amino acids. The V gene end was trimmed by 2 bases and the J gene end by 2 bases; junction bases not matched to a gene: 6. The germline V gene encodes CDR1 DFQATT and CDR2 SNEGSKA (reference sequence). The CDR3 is CSARRDSAPYEQYF. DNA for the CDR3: TGCAGTGCTAGACGGGACAGTGCCCCCTACGAGCAGTACTTC.

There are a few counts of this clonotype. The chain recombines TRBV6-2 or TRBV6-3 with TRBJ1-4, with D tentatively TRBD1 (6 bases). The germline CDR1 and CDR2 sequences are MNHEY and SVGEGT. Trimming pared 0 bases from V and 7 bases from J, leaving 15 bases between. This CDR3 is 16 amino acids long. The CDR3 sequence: CASSYSKGTRREKLFF. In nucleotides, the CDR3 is TGTGCCAGCAGTTACTCGAAGGGGACACGCCGTGAAAAACTGTTTTTT.